The text below deals with one T cell receptor (beta chain). Using the 5' RACE reads, TCRdb records one entry per CDR3 protein without DNA. This repertoire comprises roughly 160,000 distinct CDR3 sequences; its ten largest clones make up roughly a fifth. This record comes from a study of T cells expressing NK-cell markers. The CDR3 length is 13 residues. CDR1 and CDR2 from the germline V gene are MGHRA and YSYEKL. This chain links TRBV4-1 with TRBJ2-7. The TCR was taken from a man aged 18 to 69 in good health. Sequences were obtained from blood T cells: a sorted CD56 or NKG2C T cell subset, CD4+ or CD8+ T cells, or bulk PBMC T cells (not recorded which). CDR3 region: CASSQSYSYEQYF.